These T cell receptor beta chains were read from a single sample in a study of beta chain features in type 1 diabetes. The repertoire was sequenced with immunoSEQ multiplex PCR; TCRdb's copy has only in-frame clones and lacks some. The data show 900,000 or so clones, roughly 17% seen once. The sequencing input was naive CD4+ T cells from blood. These receptor sequences come from a woman under 30 in good health. Both conserved end residues are part of each CDR3. A row's size may be missing; if present it is once, few, many or a size class.

size,V,CDR3
-,TRBV18,CASSPPGQGANTGELFF
-,TRBV5-4,CASSSQDSGGRGTQYF
-,TRBV5-4,CASSLVGSDYEQYF
few,TRBV14,CASSPKTRGSLWQFF
-,TRBV7-3,CASSLWENTEAFF
-,TRBV15,CATSIGLLAGGADTQYF
-,TRBV29-1,CSVGNTGELFF
-,TRBV15,CATRRGHSDTQYF
few,TRBV7-9,CASDRGTGEQFF
-,TRBV5-1,CASSSGTQLPNTQYF
-,TRBV9,CASSVAFEGGDYNEQFF
-,TRBV6-6,CASSQRREGTGELFF
-,TRBV18,CASSPKGQSPRNEKLFF
-,TRBV5-4,CASSRGGTVAKNIQYF
few,TRBV18,CASSPDGRLYEQYF
-,TRBV2,CASSVLSGELFF
-,TRBV9,CASSVAPWGFNEQFF
-,TRBV4-2,CASSQVVGLGQETQYF
few,TRBV2,CASSSAGEGAYEQFF
-,TRBV15,CATSNIRANEQFF
-,TRBV19,CASSRRTGKATNEKLFF
few,TRBV14,CASSQVGTVRGYTF
few,TRBV7-2,CASSLSTGRARYGYTF
-,TRBV7-6,CASSFTYDRLKETQYF
few,TRBV6-5,CASSFLPYNEQFF
few,TRBV7-3,CASSLGAVNEKLFF
few,TRBV19,CASRFSPLGEQYF
few,TRBV6-6,CASSVRDRGFGEQYF
-,TRBV6-6,CASNRGNIQYF
-,TRBV5-1,CASSLSGRNYEQYF
few,TRBV28,CASSFIAPGQGEQYF
few,TRBV7-6,CASSPRTSGSGYNEQFF
few,TRBV7-2,CASRTTGDVGELFF
-,TRBV7-2,CASSSRLAGVNYNEQFF
-,TRBV5-4,CASSPGQGGLAGAIAQYF
-,TRBV5-6,CASSPGPGQLLETQYF
few,TRBV6-5,CASGSRTSDYEQYF
few,TRBV7-8,CASSAGGDTQYF
few,TRBV10-3,CAISPLSNEQFF
-,TRBV27,CASSLLSRGSAQQYF
few,TRBV29-1,CSAPGGTNEQFF
-,TRBV28,CASNKGAPKTGELFF
few,TRBV6-5,CASSVTSGSGETQYF
-,TRBV6-5,CPRRIRDNEQFF
-,TRBV11-2,CASSLVRSPEQFF
-,TRBV9,CASSGRGGNTDTQYF